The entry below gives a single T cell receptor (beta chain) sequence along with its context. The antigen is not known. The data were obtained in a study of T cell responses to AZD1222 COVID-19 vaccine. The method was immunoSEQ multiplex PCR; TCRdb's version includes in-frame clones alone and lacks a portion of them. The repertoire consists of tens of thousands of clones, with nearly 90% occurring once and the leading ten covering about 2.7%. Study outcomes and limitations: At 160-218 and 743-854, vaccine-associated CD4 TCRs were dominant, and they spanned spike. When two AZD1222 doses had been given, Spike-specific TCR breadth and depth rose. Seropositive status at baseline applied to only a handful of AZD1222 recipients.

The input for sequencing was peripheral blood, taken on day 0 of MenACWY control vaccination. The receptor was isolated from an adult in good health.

CDR3 residues: CASSDRARQPQHF. CDR3 in DNA: TGTGCCAGCAGTGACAGGGCGAGGCAGCCCCAGCATTTT. The chain combines TRBV2 with TRBJ1-5; D perhaps matches TRBD1 (5 bases). The CDR3 extends over 13 amino acids. From germline, CDR1 is SNHLY and CDR2 FYNNEI. The V end was cut by 3 bases, the J end by 7 bases, with 10 bases between.